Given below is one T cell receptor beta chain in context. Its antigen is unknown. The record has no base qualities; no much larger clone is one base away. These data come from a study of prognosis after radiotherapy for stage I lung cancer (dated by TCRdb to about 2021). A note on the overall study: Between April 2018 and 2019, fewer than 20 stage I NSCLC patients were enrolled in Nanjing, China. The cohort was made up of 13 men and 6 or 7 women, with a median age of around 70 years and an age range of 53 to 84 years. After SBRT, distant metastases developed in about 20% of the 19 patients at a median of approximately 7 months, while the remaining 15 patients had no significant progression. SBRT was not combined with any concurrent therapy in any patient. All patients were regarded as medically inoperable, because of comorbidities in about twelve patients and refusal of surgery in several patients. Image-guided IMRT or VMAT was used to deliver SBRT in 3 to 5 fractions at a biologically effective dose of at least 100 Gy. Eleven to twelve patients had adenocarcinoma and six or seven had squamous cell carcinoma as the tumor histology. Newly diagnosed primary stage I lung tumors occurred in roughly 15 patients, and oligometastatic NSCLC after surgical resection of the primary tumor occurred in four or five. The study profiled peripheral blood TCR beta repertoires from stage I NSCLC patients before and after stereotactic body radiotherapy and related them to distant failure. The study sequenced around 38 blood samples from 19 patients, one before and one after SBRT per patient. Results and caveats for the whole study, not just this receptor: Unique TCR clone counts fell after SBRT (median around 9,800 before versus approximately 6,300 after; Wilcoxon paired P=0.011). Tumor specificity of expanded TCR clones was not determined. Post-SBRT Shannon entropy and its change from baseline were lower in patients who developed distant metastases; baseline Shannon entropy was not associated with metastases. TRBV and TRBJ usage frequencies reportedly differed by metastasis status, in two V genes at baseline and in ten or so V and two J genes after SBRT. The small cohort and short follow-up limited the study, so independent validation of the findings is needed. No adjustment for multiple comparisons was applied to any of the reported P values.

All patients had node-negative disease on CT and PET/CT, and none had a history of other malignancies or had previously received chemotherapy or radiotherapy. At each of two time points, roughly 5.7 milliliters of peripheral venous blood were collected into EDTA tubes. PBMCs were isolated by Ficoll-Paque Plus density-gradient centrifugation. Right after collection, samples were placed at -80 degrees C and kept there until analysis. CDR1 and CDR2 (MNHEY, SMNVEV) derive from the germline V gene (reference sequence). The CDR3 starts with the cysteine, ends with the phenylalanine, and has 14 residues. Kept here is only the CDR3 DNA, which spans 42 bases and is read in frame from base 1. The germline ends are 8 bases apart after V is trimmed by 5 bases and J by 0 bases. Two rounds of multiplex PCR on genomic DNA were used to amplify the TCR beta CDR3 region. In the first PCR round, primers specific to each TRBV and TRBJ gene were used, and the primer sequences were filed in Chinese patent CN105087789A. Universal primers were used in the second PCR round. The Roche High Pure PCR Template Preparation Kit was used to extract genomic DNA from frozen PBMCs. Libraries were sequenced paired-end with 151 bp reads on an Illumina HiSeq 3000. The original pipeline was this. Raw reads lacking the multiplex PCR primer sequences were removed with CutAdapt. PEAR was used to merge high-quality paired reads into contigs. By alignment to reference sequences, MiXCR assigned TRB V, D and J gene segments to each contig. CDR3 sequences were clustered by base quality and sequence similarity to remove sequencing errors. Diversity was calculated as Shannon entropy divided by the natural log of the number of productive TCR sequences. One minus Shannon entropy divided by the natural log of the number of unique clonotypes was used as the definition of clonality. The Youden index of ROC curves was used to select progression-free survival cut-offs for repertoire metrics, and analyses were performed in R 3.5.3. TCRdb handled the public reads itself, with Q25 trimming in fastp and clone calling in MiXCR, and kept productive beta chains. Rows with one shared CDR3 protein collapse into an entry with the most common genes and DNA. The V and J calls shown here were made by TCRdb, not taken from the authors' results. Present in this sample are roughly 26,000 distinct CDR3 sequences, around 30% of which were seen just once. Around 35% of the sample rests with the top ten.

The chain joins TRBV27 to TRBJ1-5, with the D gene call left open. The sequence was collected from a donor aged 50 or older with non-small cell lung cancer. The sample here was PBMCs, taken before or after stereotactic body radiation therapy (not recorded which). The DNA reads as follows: TGTGCCAGCAGTCCACAGCATAGCAATCAGCCCCAGCATTTT. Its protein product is CASSPQHSNQPQHF.